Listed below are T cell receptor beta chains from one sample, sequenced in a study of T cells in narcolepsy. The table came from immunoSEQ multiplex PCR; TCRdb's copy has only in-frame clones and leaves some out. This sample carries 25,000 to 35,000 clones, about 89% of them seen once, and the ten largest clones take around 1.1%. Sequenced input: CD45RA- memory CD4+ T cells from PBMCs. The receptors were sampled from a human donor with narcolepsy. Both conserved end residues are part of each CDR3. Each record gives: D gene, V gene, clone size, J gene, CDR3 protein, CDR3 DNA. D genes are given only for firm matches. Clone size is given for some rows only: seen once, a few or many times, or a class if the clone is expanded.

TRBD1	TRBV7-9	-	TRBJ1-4	CASSSDRDIGEKLFF	TGTGCCAGCAGCTCCGACAGGGACATAGGTGAAAAACTGTTTTTT
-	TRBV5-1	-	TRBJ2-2	CASSLGAANTGELFF	TGCGCCAGCAGCTTGGGGGCCGCGAACACCGGGGAGCTGTTTTTT
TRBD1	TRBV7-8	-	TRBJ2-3	CASSQDREDTQYF	TGTGCCAGCAGCCAAGACAGGGAAGATACGCAGTATTTT
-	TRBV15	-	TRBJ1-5	CATSRDLGQGFNQPQHF	TGTGCCACCAGCAGAGATTTAGGGCAGGGATTCAATCAGCCCCAGCATTTT
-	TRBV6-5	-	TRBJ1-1	CASSYSSGGAEAFF	TGTGCCAGCAGTTACTCGTCCGGGGGGGCTGAAGCTTTCTTT
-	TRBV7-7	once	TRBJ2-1	CASSRDRDNEQFF	TGTGCCAGCAGCAGAGACAGAGACAATGAGCAGTTCTTC
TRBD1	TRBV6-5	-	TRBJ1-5	CASSRDRAGNQPQHF	TGTGCCAGCAGCCGTGACAGGGCGGGCAATCAGCCCCAGCATTTT
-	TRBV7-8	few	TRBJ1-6	CASSSRVSADSPLHF	TGTGCCAGCAGCTCCCGAGTCTCCGCCGATTCACCCCTCCACTTT
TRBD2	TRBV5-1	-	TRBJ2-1	CASSLAAGSYNEQFF	TGCGCCAGCAGCTTGGCAGCGGGGTCTTACAATGAGCAGTTCTTC
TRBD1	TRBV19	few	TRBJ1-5	CASMDQGGAQHF	TGTGCCAGTATGGATCAGGGGGGAGCCCAGCATTTT
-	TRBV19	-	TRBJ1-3	CASSNRDGGNTIYF	TGTGCCAGTAGTAACCGGGACGGAGGAAACACCATATATTTT
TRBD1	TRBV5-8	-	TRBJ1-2	CASSRDRAYGYTF	TGTGCCAGCAGCCGTGACAGGGCGTATGGCTACACCTTC
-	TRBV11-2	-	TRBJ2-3	CASSLVAGISTDTQYF	TGTGCCAGCAGCTTAGTCGCGGGGATTAGCACAGATACGCAGTATTTT
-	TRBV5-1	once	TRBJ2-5	CASKRVQETQYF	TGCGCCAGCAAACGGGTCCAAGAGACCCAGTACTTC
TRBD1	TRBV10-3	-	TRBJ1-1	CAISDRDTEAFF	TGTGCCATCAGCGACAGGGATACTGAAGCTTTCTTT
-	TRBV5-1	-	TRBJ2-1	CASSFARDLNSYNEQFF	TGCGCCAGCAGCTTTGCCCGGGACTTGAACTCCTACAATGAGCAGTTCTTC
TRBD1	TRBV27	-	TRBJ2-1	CASSLYRGGAYNEQFF	TGTGCCAGCAGTTTATATAGAGGGGGCGCCTACAATGAGCAGTTCTTC
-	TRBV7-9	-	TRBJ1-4	CASSPVGGTNEKLFF	TGTGCCAGCAGCCCCGTGGGGGGCACTAATGAAAAACTGTTTTTT
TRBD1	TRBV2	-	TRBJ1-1	CASTGQGAGTEAFF	TGTGCCAGCACCGGACAGGGGGCGGGAACTGAAGCTTTCTTT
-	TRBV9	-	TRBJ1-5	CASSEGPLSNQPQHF	TGTGCCAGCAGCGAGGGTCCGTTAAGCAATCAGCCCCAGCATTTT
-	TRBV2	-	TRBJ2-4	CAINVGGRLF	TGTGCCATCAACGTAGGGGGGCGGCTCTTC
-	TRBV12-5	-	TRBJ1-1	CASGAQENTEAFF	TGTGCTAGTGGAGCTCAGGAGAACACTGAAGCTTTCTTT
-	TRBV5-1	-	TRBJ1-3	CASSPSGGAAGNTIYF	TGCGCCAGCAGCCCCTCCGGGGGGGCGGCTGGAAACACCATATATTTT
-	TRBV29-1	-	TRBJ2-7	CSVAARGAYEQYF	TGCAGCGTTGCGGCTCGCGGTGCCTACGAGCAGTACTTC
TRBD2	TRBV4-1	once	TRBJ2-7	CASSQTSGGNYEQYF	TGCGCCAGCAGCCAAACTAGCGGGGGGAACTACGAGCAGTACTTC
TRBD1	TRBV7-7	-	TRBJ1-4	CASSPGPTGSNEKLFF	TGTGCCAGCAGCCCAGGGCCGACAGGGAGTAATGAAAAACTGTTTTTT
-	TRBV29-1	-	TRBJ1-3	CSVVSMAGNTIYF	TGCAGCGTTGTATCGATGGCTGGAAACACCATATATTTT
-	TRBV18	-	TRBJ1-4	CASSPRVQGVPTNEKLFF	TGTGCCAGCTCACCGAGGGTGCAGGGCGTCCCAACTAATGAAAAACTGTTTTTT
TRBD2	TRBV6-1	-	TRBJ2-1	CASTLAGGSYNEQFF	TGTGCCAGCACCTTAGCGGGGGGGTCCTACAATGAGCAGTTCTTC
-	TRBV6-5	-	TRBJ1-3	CASWGASGGNTIYF	TGTGCCAGCTGGGGGGCTTCGGGAGGAAACACCATATATTTT
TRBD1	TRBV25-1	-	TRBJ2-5	CASSEGTGQETQYF	TGTGCCAGCAGTGAGGGGACAGGCCAAGAGACCCAGTACTTC
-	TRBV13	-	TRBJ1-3	CASSFGWGGGNTIYF	TGTGCCAGCAGCTTTGGATGGGGAGGAGGAAACACCATATATTTT
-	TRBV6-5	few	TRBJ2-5	CASSSPQVGETQYF	TGTGCCAGCAGTTCCCCCCAGGTTGGGGAGACCCAGTACTTC
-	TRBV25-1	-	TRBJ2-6	CASSEYRIGANVLTF	TGTGCCAGCAGTGAATACCGAATCGGGGCCAACGTCCTGACTTTC
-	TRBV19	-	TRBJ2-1	CASVSPGGEQFF	TGTGCCAGTGTCAGTCCAGGAGGTGAGCAGTTCTTC
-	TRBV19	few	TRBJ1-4	CASSNREDEKLFF	TGTGCCAGTAGTAACAGGGAAGATGAAAAACTGTTTTTT